The entry that follows covers one TCR beta chain sequence. These data belong to a study of blood T cell repertoires in COVID-19. Study as a whole: Sites in the United States, Italy and Spain provided acute and convalescent COVID-19 samples. The cDNA or gDNA used as material had been derived from T cells, B-cell-depleted T cells, or PBMCs.

As processed by the authors: Amplifying reference gene primers gave estimates of nucleated cell counts. Generated by immunoSEQ multiplex PCR, the TCRdb table keeps only in-frame clones and is missing some. V, J and clone size derive from that table, while D and trimming were established from the DNA sequence. The table lists 81,000 or so clones, 70% to 90% of them singletons. With V trimmed by 3 bases and J by 11 bases, 5 bases remained unmatched. This CDR3 is built from 14 residues. CDR1 MNHEY and CDR2 SMNVEV come from the germline V gene (reference sequence). V usage is TRBV27 and J usage is TRBJ1-6; 9 bases align to TRBD1. This TCR was sampled from a woman aged 70-85 years with active or convalescent COVID-19. The sample comprised peripheral blood. This CDR3 is CASSFSTGGTPLHF. The CDR3 DNA reads TGTGCCAGCAGTTTCTCGACAGGGGGGACACCCCTCCACTTT.